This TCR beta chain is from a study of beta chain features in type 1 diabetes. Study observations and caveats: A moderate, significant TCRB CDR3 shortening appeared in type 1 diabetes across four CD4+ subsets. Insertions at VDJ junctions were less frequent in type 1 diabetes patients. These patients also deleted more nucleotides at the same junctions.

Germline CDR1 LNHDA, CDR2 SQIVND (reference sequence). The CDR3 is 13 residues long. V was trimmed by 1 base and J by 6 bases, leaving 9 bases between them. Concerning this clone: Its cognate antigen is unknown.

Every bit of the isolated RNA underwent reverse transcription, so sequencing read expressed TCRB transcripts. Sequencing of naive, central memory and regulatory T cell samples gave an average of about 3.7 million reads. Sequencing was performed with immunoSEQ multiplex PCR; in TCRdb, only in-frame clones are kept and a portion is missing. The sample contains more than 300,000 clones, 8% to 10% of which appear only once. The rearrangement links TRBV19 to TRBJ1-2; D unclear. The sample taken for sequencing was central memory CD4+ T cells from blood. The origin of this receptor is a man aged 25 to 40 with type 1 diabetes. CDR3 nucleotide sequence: TGTGCCAGTAGTATAGTCGCAATGGATGGCTACACCTTC. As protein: CASSIVAMDGYTF.